This entry describes one T cell receptor (beta chain). This entry is derived from a study of CD8 T cells in Susac syndrome. Reverse transcription of about 0.45 to 1 ug RNA used random hexamers. TCRdb analysed the immunoSEQ multiplex PCR reads with MiXCR anew, one entry per CDR3 protein. The sample lists about 130,000 distinct CDR3 sequences, approximately 96% seen once, with 0.21% in the top ten. The receptor was isolated from a human donor with Susac syndrome. The source material was CD8+ T cells from PBMCs.

This CDR3 is CASSLVPNSEGEQFF. The DNA of the CDR3 is TGTGCCAGCAGCCTCGTCCCCAACAGCGAAGGGGAGCAGTTCTTC. The chain carries TRBV9 and TRBJ2-1; D is uncertain. V gave up 4 bases and J gave up 10 bases, with 21 bases separating them. The CDR3 is 15 residues long. CDR1 is SGDLS, CDR2 YYNGEE, per germline.